Below, 9 T cell receptor beta chains from the same sample are listed, as sequenced in a study of cytomegalovirus exposure and HLA in healthy donors. Vbeta (60) and Jbeta (13) primers were used in the PCR. Sequenced by immunoSEQ multiplex PCR; TCRdb stores in-frame clones only, minus some. The data hold some 140,000 clones, with approximately 69% observed a single time. Sequencing used PBMCs. The source is a man younger than 45 in good health and CMV-seronegative.

In the case of this clone: One end of the junction is discordant with germline, which a read error may explain. The chain uses TRBV25-1 and TRBJ1-2; D perhaps matches TRBD1 (5 bases). CDR1 and CDR2 (germline): MGHDK, SYGVNS. The CDR3 covers 15 residues. CDR3: CASSEYGGAPGGYPF. The CDR3 coding sequence is TGTGCCAGCAGTGAATATGGAGGGGCCCCGGGTGGCTACCCCTTC.

The V call is TRBV28, the J call TRBJ1-5; TRBD1 matches at 12 bases. The V segment lost 6 bases and the J segment 6 bases; nucleotides outside the gene matches: 9. Germline loops: CDR1 MDHEN, CDR2 SYDVKM. This CDR3 comprises 16 residues. The CDR3 reads CASSRSGTGGVQPQHF. CDR3 in DNA: TGTGCCAGCAGCCGATCCGGGACAGGGGGCGTTCAGCCCCAGCATTTT.

The chain employs TRBV6-1 and TRBJ1-5; D might be TRBD1 (5 bases). This CDR3 is built from 13 residues. Trimming left V 5 bases short and J 4 bases short, with 9 bases between. The germline V gene has CDR1 MNHNS and CDR2 SASEGT. This CDR3 is CASSQQENQPQHF. CDR3 DNA sequence: TGTGCCAGCAGTCAACAGGAGAATCAGCCCCAGCATTTT.

The count of this clone is one. The chain has TRBV6-5 and TRBJ1-6; tentative D call: TRBD1 (6 bases). Trimming left V 3 bases short and J 4 bases short, with 13 bases between. Germline lookup yields CDR1 MNHEY and CDR2 SVGAGI. CDR3 length: 16 residues. CDR3 sequence reads: CASSYWTATYNSPLHF. The CDR3 nucleotides read TGTGCCAGCAGTTATTGGACAGCCACGTATAATTCACCCCTCCACTTT.

The chain employs TRBV18 and TRBJ1-1; D is perhaps TRBD1 (5 bases). This CDR3 comprises 13 residues. The germline V gene encodes CDR1 KGHSH and CDR2 LQKENI. V was trimmed by 2 bases and J by 4 bases, leaving 8 bases between them. The CDR3: CASSPDRGTEAFF. Written as DNA, the CDR3 is TGTGCCAGCTCACCAGATAGGGGCACTGAAGCTTTCTTT.

This clone is a singleton in its sample. V is TRBV29-1 and J is TRBJ2-1; 12 bases map to TRBD2. V shed 5 bases, J shed 8 bases, and the junction held 4 bases outside the gene matches. In germline, CDR1 is SQVTM, CDR2 ANQGSEA. This CDR3 contains 13 residues. CDR3 in amino acids: CSVPSGGEYEQFF. CDR3 nucleotides: TGCAGCGTTCCTAGCGGGGGGGAATATGAGCAGTTCTTC.

The chain is built from TRBV2 and TRBJ1-5; 7 bases line up with TRBD1. V lost 2 bases, J lost 6 bases, and 7 bases stayed unmatched. The germline V gene encodes CDR1 SNHLY and CDR2 FYNNEI. The CDR3 is 15 amino acids. In nucleotides, the CDR3 is TGTGCCAGCAGTGAAACGCGAGACAGGGCTCAGCCCCAGCATTTT. Protein product: CASSETRDRAQPQHF.

The rearrangement links TRBV21-1 to TRBJ1-1. TRBV21-1 is a known pseudogene. The CDR3 totals 15 residues. The CDR3 loop is CASSVYGPGITEAFF. CDR3 DNA: TGTGCCAGCAGCGTATACGGGCCGGGGATAACTGAAGCTTTCTTT.

The rearrangement uses TRBV10-3 and TRBJ2-7, with TRBD1 matching over 8 bases. Germline loops: CDR1 ENHRY, CDR2 SYGVKD. The CDR3 runs 14 residues. V shed 4 bases, J shed 2 bases, and the junction held 4 bases outside the gene matches. The CDR3 nucleotides read TGTGCCATCAGTGTGACACAGGGGGCCTACGAGCAGTACTTC. Its translation is CAISVTQGAYEQYF.